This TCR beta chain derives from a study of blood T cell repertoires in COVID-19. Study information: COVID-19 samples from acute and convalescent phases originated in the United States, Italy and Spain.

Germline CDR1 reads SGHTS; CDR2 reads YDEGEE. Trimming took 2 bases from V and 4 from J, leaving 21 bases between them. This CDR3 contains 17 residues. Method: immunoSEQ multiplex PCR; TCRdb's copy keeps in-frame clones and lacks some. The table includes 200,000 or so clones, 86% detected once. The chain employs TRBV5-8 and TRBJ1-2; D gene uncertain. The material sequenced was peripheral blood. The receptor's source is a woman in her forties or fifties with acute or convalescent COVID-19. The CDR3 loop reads CASSFGLIGYKSYGYTF. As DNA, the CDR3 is TGTGCCAGCAGCTTCGGTTTAATCGGGTACAAGAGCTATGGCTACACCTTC.